Sequencing of this T cell receptor beta chain was carried out in a study of cytomegalovirus exposure and HLA in healthy donors (dated by TCRdb to the late 2010s). For the study in its entirety: In an earlier analysis of 587 of the donors, 276 Gb of sequence data and approximately 100 million unique TCR beta sequences from 180 million or so T cells were reported. An early release covering roughly 580 HLA-typed donors comprised 250 to 350 gigabases of sequencing data and roughly 86 million unique TCR sequences. Among the roughly 400 genotyped donors, around 81% belonged to the genetic ancestry cluster associated with self-reported Caucasian donors. The study was designed to test whether signatures of past pathogen exposure could be identified by cataloging public T cell receptors. Using immunosequencing, the study profiled T cell repertoires from roughly 650 subjects and related those repertoires to cytomegalovirus serostatus. Besides the first cohort of 550 to 750 subjects, a separate validation cohort made up of 120 different subjects was used. High-throughput TCR immunosequencing, statistical association of individual TCRs with disease status, and machine learning were combined to predict cytomegalovirus infection status. A later analysis re-analyzed previously published TCR beta repertoires from roughly 600 donors and added high-resolution HLA genotyping to study TCR occurrence patterns. Rather than using new phenotypic data, the later analysis identified candidate immune exposures from TCR beta sequences and from how often those sequences occurred across donors. In an earlier analysis of 587 of the donors, high-throughput TCR beta sequencing was used to judge whether each TCR beta V gene segment behaved as functional or pseudogenic. Donor age, sex, ethnicity and CMV serostatus were collected together with the repertoire data. A later genetic analysis took genome-wide SNP genotypes for about 65% of the 666 donors and used that subset as a discovery cohort. Every repertoire in the discovery cohort had been generated on one and the same sequencing platform. Class I and class II HLA loci were covered by the typing at four-digit resolution. The number of typed donors differed by locus: roughly 620-630 for A, B, C, DRB1 and DQB1; 500 to 550 for DQA1; some 590 for DPA1; and 450 to 480 for DPB1. Because of strong linkage in the cohort, 4 to 6 DR-DQ haplotypes were treated as single units for association and clustering. On average, around 200,000 unique TCR beta nucleotide sequences were sequenced per donor among 398 genotyped donors of the cohort, with 15% to 20% of those sequences being non-productive.

The cohort consisted of approximately 670 healthy bone marrow donors. Cohort members were all nominally healthy when sampled, although unrecorded immune exposures were likely present. The donor was CMV seronegative and was included in the group of 352 seronegative cohort members. A peripheral blood sample was collected from each donor, and TCR beta sequencing was performed on peripheral blood mononuclear cells. Genomic DNA extraction from the blood cell samples was performed with the Qiagen DNeasy Blood Extraction Kit. V ends up 5 bases short and J 3 bases short, with an unmatched junction base count of 14. CDR1 LGHNA and CDR2 YNFKEQ are derived from the germline V gene. The CDR3 starts with the cysteine, ends with the phenylalanine, and has 17 residues. CDR3 DNA only is kept here, 51 bases in frame from base 1. This clone was counted once. It lacks a known antigen. No base-level quality is on record; no much larger clone is a single base apart.

The research as a whole found: The classifier was reported to diagnose cytomegalovirus status with high specificity and sensitivity in both the original cohort and the validation cohort. A further reported finding was that TCR beta sequences accurately predicted the HLA-A and HLA-B alleles for most subjects in the first cohort. A group of highly shared sequence variants was considered likely to be a technical artifact of the sequencing pipeline. According to a later analysis, parvovirus B19, influenza, CMV and Epstein-Barr virus appeared linked to several top co-occurrence clusters. Some IMGT-functional V segments, including TRBV6-2 and TRBV6-3, could not be told apart with the 87-base-pair reads, so those segments were excluded. According to a later genetic analysis, donors in an Asian-associated ancestry cluster had fewer N-insertions in productive TCRs than the approximately 630-donor mean. An earlier analysis of approximately 590 of the donors showed that most TCR beta V segments appeared in productive rearrangements either about 87% or about 30% of the time, which broadly matched IMGT annotations. In vitro tests confirmed that three of the cytomegalovirus-associated TCR beta chains recognize cytomegalovirus antigens. Because HLA typing was missing for some donors at each locus, association tests included only the typed subset. A total of around 150 TCR beta chains were listed by the study as associated with cytomegalovirus. The only immune exposure information available for the cohort was CMV serostatus. This cohort had only TCR beta chains sequenced, and the lack of alpha or paired-chain data limited which features could be detected. The authors suggested that the approach could potentially be extended to other disease states and immunological phenotypes. Sequencing depth was assumed to be roughly uniform across donors in the presence/absence analyses, though that assumption may not hold. In a later analysis, the rate of TCR association differed among HLA loci, with DRB1 alleles having the most associated TCRs and HLA-C alleles having the fewest. Because counts were too low, seventeen rarely observed V segments, including chromosome 9 orphons, were left out of the earlier analysis of 587 of the donors. A later analysis associated about 17,000 TCR beta sequences with specific HLA alleles at a false discovery rate of 0.05. Compared with equally common non-associated chains, HLA-associated TCR beta chains in a later analysis were more clonally expanded and had lower generation probabilities. While some public TCRs were present in many individuals, most TCR sequences turned up only very rarely across donors. When HLA alleles, especially DR and DQ, strongly co-occurred, attributing TCR associations to individual alleles was difficult. An association between a missense DCLRE1C variant and V-gene and J-gene trimming of TCR beta chains was found in a later genetic analysis and replicated in an independent cohort. Most CMV-associated TCR beta chains appeared to be HLA-restricted in a later analysis, and the HLA associations seemed to be driven largely by CMV exposure. Linkage disequilibrium might explain the correlated functional status among segregating V segments, but an unknown experimental factor could not be ruled out.

Library construction relied on the immunoSEQ multiplex PCR assay. For the multiplex PCR, a mixture combining 60 forward primers for TCR Vbeta segments and 13 reverse primers for TCR Jbeta segments was used. A multiplex PCR assay on genomic DNA amplified the CDR3 region of rearranged TCR beta genes. On the Illumina HiSeq System, the amplified TCR beta libraries were sequenced as 87-base-pair reads. Turning to the authors' computational methods: Across the 500 to 850 repertoires, a later analysis counted approximately 75 million unique TCR beta chains, 9.5 million to 13 million of which were shared by at least two donors. Raw reads were error-corrected and collapsed into unique sequences with a nearest-neighbor algorithm that merged closely related sequences to remove PCR and sequencing errors. CDR3 sequences were aligned to IMGT reference sequences to assign V, D and J gene segments. For a sequence to be retained, a match of at least six nucleotides was required to both a V gene segment and a J gene segment. Rearrangements were called productive when the CDR3 lacked stop codons and stayed in frame with V and J; all others were non-productive. Following IMGT convention, CDR3 was defined as the stretch from the second conserved V-encoded cysteine to the conserved J-encoded phenylalanine. The earlier analysis of some 580 of the donors excluded any sequence lacking an unambiguous match to a single V gene segment. An earlier analysis of 587 of the donors called V segments functional above 56.7% productive rearrangements and segregating when the between-donor standard deviation exceeded 5%. A statistical classification framework was built to diagnose cytomegalovirus status from the catalog of TCR beta chain sequences. In a later analysis, TCR nucleotide sequences were compared against IMGT/GENE-DB human TR gene sequences so that V and J genes could be assigned. A later analysis assigned CDR3 sequences and most-parsimonious VDJ recombination scenarios with the TCRdist pipeline. A later analysis defined each TCR beta chain by its CDR3 amino acid sequence plus V-gene family, and excluded reads lacking a unique V-gene family. In a later analysis, 500 to 650 highly shared, low-generation-probability nucleotide sequences were removed to address suspected cross-contamination and a sequencing artifact. For each public chain, a later analysis derived a clonal expansion index from normalized ranks of inferred template counts within each repertoire. Generation probabilities in a later analysis came from a VDJ recombination model fitted to out-of-frame rearrangements, and those results were checked against IGoR. A later analysis scored TCR-TCR, TCR-HLA and TCR-CMV co-occurrence with hypergeometric tests, applying a repertoire-size bias correction to TCR pairs. In a later analysis, false discovery rates were estimated by permuting HLA or CMV assignments 20 times. In a later analysis, co-occurring TCRs were grouped using DBSCAN, with TCRdist sequence similarity added in when clustering inside HLA-allele-positive subsets. Co-occurrence clustering excluded repertoires with fewer than 30,000 or more than 120,000 public chains, plus five with anomalous nucleotide sharing. The table was pulled from immuneACCESS by TCRdb, which kept in-frame rearrangements only. Such tables lose some clones; where checked, under half of the loss comes from unresolved V genes, and the rest has no known cause. V and J calls and clone size are those listed in that table; D and trimming were worked out from the DNA. The sample table lists some 130,000 clones, around 80% of them with a count of one. 2.5% to 3% of the sample is held by the ten biggest clonotypes.

The chain joins TRBV4-2 to TRBJ2-7, with 9 bases in between that match TRBD1. The sequence came from a boy younger than 10 in good health and CMV-seronegative. Material: PBMCs. The DNA sequence is as follows: TGTGCCAGCAGCACCCCGCCCGGGACAGGGTCCTTCTACGAGCAGTACTTC. Translated, it gives CASSTPPGTGSFYEQYF.